Sequencing of this T cell receptor beta chain was carried out in a study of resident and recirculating memory T cells in vitiligo. Study-level results: Non-conserved TCRs across sites and patients suggested distinct clones per lesion. No unique dominant TCR clone was found in vitiligo lesions.

V lost 2 bases to trimming and J lost 9 bases; unmatched junction nucleotides: 8. CDR1 SGHNT and CDR2 YYREEE come from the germline V gene (reference sequence). This CDR3 comprises 14 residues. Remarks on this clone: Its antigen is unknown.

Using immunoSEQ multiplex PCR, the repertoire was profiled, and TCRdb retains in-frame clones only, with some absent. The data show 72,000 or so clones, about 92% seen once. Sequenced material: blood. The chain couples TRBV5-4 to TRBJ1-2; 9 bases agree with TRBD1. The origin of this receptor is a male donor with vitiligo. The chain's CDR3 is CASSFGTGPMSYTF. The CDR3 coding sequence is TGTGCCAGCAGCTTCGGGACAGGGCCTATGAGCTACACCTTC.